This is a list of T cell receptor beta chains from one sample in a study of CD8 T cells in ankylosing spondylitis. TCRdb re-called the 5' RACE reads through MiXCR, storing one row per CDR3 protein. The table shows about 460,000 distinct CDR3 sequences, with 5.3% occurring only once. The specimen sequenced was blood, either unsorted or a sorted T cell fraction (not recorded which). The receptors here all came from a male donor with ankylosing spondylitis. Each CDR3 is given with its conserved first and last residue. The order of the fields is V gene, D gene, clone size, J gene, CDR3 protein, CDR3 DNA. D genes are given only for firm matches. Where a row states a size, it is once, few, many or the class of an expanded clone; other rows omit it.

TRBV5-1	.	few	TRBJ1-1	CASSIQGTDTEAFF	TGCGCCAGCAGCATACAGGGCACGGACACTGAAGCTTTCTTT
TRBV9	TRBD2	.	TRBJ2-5	CASSERLAEYQETQYF	TGTGCCAGCAGCGAGAGACTAGCGGAGTACCAAGAGACCCAGTACTTC
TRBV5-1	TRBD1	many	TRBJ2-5	CASSAGTGRETQYF	TGTGCCAGCAGCGCCGGGACAGGGAGGGAGACCCAGTACTTC
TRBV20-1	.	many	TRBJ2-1	CSAKGWGYNEQFF	TGCAGTGCTAAGGGGTGGGGCTACAATGAGCAGTTCTTC
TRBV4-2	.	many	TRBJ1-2	CASSQAYLGGYGYTF	TGTGCCAGCAGCCAAGCCTATCTGGGGGGCTATGGCTACACCTTC
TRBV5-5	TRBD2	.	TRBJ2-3	CASSPGTSGALYF	TGTGCCAGCAGCCCTGGGACTAGCGGGGCCCTGTATTTT
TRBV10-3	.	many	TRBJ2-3	CAIRGGGEVTDTQYF	TGTGCCATCAGAGGGGGGGGGGAGGTCACAGATACGCAGTATTTT
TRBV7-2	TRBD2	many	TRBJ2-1	CASSALAGVANEQFF	TGTGCCAGCAGCGCACTAGCGGGAGTCGCCAATGAGCAGTTCTTC
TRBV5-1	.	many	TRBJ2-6	CASSWGQGGANVLTF	TGCGCCAGCAGCTGGGGCCAGGGTGGGGCCAACGTCCTGACTTTC
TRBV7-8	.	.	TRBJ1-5	CASSLVQGQPQHF	TGTGCCAGCAGCTTAGTACAGGGTCAGCCCCAGCATTTT
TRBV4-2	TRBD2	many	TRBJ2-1	CASSTGLANEQFF	TGTGCCAGCAGCACGGGACTAGCGAATGAGCAGTTCTTC
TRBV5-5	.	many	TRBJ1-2	CASSLAPFHSDYGYTF	TGTGCCAGCAGCTTGGCCCCCTTCCACTCCGACTATGGCTACACCTTC
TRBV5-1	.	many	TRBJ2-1	CASSLEVDPYNEQFF	TGCGCCAGCAGCTTGGAGGTAGATCCCTACAATGAGCAGTTCTTC
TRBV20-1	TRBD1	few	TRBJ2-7	CSASEWGQGATYEQYF	TGCAGTGCTAGCGAATGGGGACAGGGGGCAACCTACGAGCAGTACTTC
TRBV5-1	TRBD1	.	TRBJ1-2	CASSSESGGVSGYTF	TGCGCCAGCAGCTCCGAATCAGGGGGGGTAAGCGGCTACACCTTC
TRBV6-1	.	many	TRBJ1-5	CASTVGIIGGLSNQPQHF	TGTGCCAGCACCGTGGGAATTATAGGGGGGCTAAGCAATCAGCCCCAGCATTTT
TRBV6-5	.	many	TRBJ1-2	CASSYSRTGGYTF	TGTGCCAGCAGTTACTCCAGGACGGGCGGCTACACCTTC
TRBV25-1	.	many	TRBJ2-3	CASSLPQGGDTQYF	TGTGCCAGCAGTCTACCTCAAGGCGGGGATACGCAGTATTTT
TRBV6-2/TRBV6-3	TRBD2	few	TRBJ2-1	CASSRPGLAGQNEQFF	TGTGCCAGCAGTCGCCCGGGACTAGCGGGCCAGAATGAGCAGTTCTTC
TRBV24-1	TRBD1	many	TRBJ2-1	CATSDSTPKSGGGLDEQFF	TGTGCCACCAGTGATTCCACTCCGAAATCAGGGGGTGGTCTAGATGAGCAGTTCTTC
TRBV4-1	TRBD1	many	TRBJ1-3	CASSQHRGRSGNTIYF	TGCGCCAGCAGCCAACACAGGGGGCGTTCTGGAAACACCATATATTTT
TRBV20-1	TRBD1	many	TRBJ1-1	CSARFDRGPEAFF	TGCAGTGCTAGATTCGACAGGGGGCCTGAAGCTTTCTTT
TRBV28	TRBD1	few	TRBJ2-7	CASSLSRDRIDEQYF	TGTGCCAGCAGTCTTTCCAGGGACAGGATCGACGAGCAGTACTTC
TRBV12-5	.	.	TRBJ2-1	CASGLKYNEQFF	TGTGCTAGTGGTTTGAAATACAATGAGCAGTTCTTC
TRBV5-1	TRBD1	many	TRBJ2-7	CASSLGQGWFDEQYF	TGCGCCAGCAGCTTAGGACAGGGATGGTTCGACGAGCAGTACTTC
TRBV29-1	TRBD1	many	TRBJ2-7	CSAAGTGSYEQYF	TGCAGCGCCGCCGGGACAGGGTCCTACGAGCAGTACTTC
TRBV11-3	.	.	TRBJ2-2	CASSLGRGVGTGELFF	TGTGCCAGCAGCTTAGGCAGGGGTGTCGGCACCGGGGAGCTGTTTTTT
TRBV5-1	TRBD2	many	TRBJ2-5	CASSLFTSGIQETQYF	TGCGCCAGCAGCTTGTTTACTAGCGGGATTCAAGAGACCCAGTACTTC
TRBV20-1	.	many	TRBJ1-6	CSARNPGNSPLHF	TGCAGTGCTAGGAACCCGGGGAATTCACCCCTCCACTTT
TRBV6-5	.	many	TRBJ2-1	CASSFGRGEQFF	TGTGCCAGCAGTTTTGGACGGGGGGAGCAGTTCTTC
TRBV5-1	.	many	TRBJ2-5	CASSLERDGQETQYF	TGCGCCAGCAGCTTGGAACGGGACGGTCAAGAGACCCAGTACTTC
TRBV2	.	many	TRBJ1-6	CASSDPRGDGQSPLHF	TGTGCCAGCAGTGACCCCCGGGGGGATGGTCAGTCACCCCTCCACTTT
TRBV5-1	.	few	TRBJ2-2	CASSPGQSGELFF	TGCGCCAGCAGCCCTGGACAGTCCGGGGAGCTGTTTTTT
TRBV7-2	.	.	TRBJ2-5	CASSFPTGFTKTQYF	TGTGCCAGCAGCTTTCCAACAGGGTTCACAAAGACCCAGTACTTC
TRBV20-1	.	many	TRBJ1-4	CSARRQSNEKLFF	TGCAGTGCTAGAAGGCAGTCTAATGAAAAACTGTTTTTT
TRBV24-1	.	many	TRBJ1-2	CATSDPPGTKGSYGYTF	TGTGCCACCAGTGACCCCCCCGGAACCAAGGGGAGCTATGGCTACACCTTC
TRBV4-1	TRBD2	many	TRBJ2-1	CASSQASSGGHNEQFF	TGCGCCAGCAGCCAAGCGTCTAGCGGAGGCCACAATGAGCAGTTCTTC
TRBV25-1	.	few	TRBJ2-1	CASSETGEYNEQFF	TGTGCCAGCAGTGAAACAGGAGAATACAATGAGCAGTTCTTC
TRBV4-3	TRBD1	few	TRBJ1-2	CASSGWGDSTNYGYTF	TGCGCCAGCAGCGGATGGGGGGACAGCACTAACTATGGCTACACCTTC
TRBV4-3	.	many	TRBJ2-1	CASSQDRTDYSYNEQFF	TGCGCCAGCAGCCAAGATCGGACCGATTACTCCTACAATGAGCAGTTCTTC
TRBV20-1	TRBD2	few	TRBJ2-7	CSARWGLAGSSYEQYF	TGCAGTGCTAGGTGGGGCCTAGCGGGATCCTCCTACGAGCAGTACTTC
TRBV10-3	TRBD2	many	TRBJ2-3	CAISGGLADGDTQYF	TGTGCCATCAGTGGTGGACTAGCGGACGGAGATACGCAGTATTTT
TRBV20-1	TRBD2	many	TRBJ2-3	CSARPSGPTDTQYF	TGCAGTGCCCGACCTAGCGGGCCCACAGATACGCAGTATTTT
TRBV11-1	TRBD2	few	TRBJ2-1	CASSRRRRGIAGSSYNEQFF	TGTGCCAGCAGCCGACGACGAAGGGGGATAGCGGGGAGCTCCTACAATGAGCAGTTCTTC
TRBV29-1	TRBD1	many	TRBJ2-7	CSVTPGVRGSYEQYF	TGCAGCGTCACCCCCGGTGTCAGGGGGTCCTACGAGCAGTACTTC